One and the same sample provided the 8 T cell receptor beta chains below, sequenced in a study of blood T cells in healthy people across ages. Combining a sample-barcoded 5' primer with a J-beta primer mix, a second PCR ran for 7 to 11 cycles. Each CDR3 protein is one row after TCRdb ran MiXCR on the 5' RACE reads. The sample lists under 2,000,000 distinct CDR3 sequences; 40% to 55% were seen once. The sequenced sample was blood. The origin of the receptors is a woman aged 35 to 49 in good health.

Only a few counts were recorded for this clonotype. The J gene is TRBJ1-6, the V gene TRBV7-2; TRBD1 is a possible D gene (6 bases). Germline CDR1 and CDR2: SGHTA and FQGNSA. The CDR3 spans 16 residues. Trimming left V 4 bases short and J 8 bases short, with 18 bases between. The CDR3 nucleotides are TGTGCCAGCAGCTATTTAGGCAGGGGCGGTTATTCACCCCTCCACTTT. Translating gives CASSYLGRGGYSPLHF.

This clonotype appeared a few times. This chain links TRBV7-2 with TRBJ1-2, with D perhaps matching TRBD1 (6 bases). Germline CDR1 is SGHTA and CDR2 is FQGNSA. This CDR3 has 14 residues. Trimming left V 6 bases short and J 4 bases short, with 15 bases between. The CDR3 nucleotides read TGTGCCAGCAGTAAACAGGGCCTTGTCTATGGCTACACCTTC. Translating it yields CASSKQGLVYGYTF.

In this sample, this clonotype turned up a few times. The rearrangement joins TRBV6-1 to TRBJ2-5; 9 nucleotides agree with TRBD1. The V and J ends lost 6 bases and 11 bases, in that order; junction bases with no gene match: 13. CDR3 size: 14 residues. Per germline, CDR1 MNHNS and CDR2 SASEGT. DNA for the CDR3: TGTGCCAGCAGGACTCAAACAGGGGGCTATGAGCAGTACTTC. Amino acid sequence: CASRTQTGGYEQYF.

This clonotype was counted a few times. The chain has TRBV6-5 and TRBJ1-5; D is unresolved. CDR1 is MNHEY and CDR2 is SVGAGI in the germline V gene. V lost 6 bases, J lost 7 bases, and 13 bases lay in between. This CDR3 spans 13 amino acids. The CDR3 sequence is CASRLGRSQPQHF. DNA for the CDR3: TGTGCCAGCAGGTTAGGGCGATCCCAGCCCCAGCATTTT.

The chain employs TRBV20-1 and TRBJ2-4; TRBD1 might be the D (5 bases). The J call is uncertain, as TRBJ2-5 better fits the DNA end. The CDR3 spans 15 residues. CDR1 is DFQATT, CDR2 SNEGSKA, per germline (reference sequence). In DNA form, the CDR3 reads TGCAGTGCTAGCTTCCCCACCACACAGGCAAAGACCCAGTACTTC. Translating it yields CSASFPTTQAKTQYF.

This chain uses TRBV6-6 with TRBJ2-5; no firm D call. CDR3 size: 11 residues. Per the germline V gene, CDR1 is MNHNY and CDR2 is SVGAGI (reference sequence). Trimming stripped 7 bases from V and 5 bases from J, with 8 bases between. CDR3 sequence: CASTDKETQYF. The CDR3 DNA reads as TGTGCCAGCACTGACAAGGAGACCCAGTACTTC.

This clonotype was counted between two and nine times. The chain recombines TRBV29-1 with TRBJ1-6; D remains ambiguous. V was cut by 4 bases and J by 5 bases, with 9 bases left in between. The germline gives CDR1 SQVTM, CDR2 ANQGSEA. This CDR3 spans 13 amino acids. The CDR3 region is CSVGVADNSPLHF. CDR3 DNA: TGCAGCGTTGGTGTTGCGGATAATTCACCCCTCCACTTT.

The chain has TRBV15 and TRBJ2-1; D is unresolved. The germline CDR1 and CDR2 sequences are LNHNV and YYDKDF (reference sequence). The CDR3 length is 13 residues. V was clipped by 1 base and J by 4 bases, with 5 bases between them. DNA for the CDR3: TGTGCCACCAGCAGAGCGCGATACAATGAGCAGTTCTTC. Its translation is CATSRARYNEQFF.